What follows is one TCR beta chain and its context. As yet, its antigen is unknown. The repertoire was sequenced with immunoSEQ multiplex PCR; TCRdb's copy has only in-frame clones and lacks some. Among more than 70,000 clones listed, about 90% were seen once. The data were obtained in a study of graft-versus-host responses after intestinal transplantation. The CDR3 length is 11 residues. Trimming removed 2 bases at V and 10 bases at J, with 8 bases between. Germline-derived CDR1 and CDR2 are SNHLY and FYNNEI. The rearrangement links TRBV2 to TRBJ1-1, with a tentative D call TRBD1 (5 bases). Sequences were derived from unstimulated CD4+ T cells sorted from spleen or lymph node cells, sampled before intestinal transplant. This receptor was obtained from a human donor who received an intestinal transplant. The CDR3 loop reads CASSELGGAFF. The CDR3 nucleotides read TGTGCCAGCAGTGAACTGGGGGGAGCTTTCTTT.